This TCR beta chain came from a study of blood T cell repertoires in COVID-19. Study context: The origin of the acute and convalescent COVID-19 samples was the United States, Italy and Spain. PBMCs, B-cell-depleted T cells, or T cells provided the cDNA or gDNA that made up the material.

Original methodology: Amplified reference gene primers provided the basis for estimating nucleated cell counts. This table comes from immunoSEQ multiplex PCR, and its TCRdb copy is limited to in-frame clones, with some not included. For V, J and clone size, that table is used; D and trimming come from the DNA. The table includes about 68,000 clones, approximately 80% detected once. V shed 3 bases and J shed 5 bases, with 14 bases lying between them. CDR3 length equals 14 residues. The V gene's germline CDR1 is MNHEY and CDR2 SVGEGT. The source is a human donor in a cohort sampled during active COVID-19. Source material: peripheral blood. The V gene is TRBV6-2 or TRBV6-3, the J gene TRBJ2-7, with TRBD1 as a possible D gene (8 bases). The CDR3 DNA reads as TGTGCCAGCAGTTATACAGGGGGGGCGGACGAGCAGTACTTC. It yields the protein CASSYTGGADEQYF.